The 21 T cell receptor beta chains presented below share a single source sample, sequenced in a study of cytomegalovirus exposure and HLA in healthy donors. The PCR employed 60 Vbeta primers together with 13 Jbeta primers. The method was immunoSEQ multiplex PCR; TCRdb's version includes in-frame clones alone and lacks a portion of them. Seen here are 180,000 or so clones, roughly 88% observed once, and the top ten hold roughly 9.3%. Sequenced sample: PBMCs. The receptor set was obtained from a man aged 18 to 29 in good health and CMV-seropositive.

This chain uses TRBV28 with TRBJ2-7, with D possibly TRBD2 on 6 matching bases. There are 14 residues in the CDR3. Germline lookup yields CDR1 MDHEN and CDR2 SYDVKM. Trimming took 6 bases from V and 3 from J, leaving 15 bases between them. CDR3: CASRLTGRGYEQYF. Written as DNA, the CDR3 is TGTGCCAGCAGGCTGACCGGGAGAGGCTACGAGCAGTACTTC. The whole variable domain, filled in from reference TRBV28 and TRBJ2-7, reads DVKVTQSSRYLVKRTGEKVFLECVQDMDHENMFWYRQDPGLGLRLIYFSYDVKMKEKGDIPEGYSVSREKKERFSLILESASTNQTSMYLCASRLTGRGYEQYFGPGTRLTVT.

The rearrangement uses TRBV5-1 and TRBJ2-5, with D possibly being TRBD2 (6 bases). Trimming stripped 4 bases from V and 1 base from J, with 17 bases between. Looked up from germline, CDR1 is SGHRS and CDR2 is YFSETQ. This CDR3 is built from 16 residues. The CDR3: CASSPGGAGPQETQYF. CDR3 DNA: TGCGCCAGCAGCCCCGGCGGCGCGGGACCCCAAGAGACCCAGTACTTC.

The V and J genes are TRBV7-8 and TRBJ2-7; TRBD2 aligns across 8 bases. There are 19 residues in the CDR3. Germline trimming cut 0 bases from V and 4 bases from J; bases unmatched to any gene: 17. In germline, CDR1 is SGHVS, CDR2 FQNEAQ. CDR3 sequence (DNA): TGTGCCAGCAGCTTAGCGCGGGTCTTTTTGGGGACTAGGTGGTACGAGCAGTACTTC. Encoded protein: CASSLARVFLGTRWYEQYF.

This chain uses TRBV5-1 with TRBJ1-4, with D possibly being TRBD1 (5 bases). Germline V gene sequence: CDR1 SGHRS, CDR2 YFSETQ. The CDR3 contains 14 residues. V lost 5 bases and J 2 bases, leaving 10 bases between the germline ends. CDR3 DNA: TGCGCCAGCAGTCCGCAGGGCACTAATGAAAAACTGTTTTTT. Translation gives CASSPQGTNEKLFF. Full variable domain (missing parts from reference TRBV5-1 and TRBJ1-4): KAGVTQTPRYLIKTRGQQVTLSCSPISGHRSVSWYQQTPGQGLQFLFEYFSETQRNKGNFPGRFSGRQFSNSRSEMNVSTLELGDSALYLCASSPQGTNEKLFFGSGTQLSVL.

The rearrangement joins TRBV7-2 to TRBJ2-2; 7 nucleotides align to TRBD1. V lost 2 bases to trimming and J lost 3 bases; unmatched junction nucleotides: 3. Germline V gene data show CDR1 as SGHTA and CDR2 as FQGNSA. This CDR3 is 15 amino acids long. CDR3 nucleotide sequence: TGTGCCAGCAGCTTATGGGACAGAGACACCGGGGAGCTGTTTTTT. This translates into CASSLWDRDTGELFF.

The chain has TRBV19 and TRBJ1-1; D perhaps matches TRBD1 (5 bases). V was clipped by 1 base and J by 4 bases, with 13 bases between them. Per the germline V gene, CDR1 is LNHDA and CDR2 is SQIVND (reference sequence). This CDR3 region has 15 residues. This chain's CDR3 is CASSIGQGRATEAFF. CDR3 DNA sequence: TGTGCCAGTAGTATAGGGCAGGGTAGGGCCACTGAAGCTTTCTTT.

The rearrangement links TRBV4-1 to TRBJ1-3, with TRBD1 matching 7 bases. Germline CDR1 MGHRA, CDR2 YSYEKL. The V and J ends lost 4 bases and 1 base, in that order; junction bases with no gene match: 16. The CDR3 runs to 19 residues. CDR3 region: CASSLTMTETGQSGNTIYF. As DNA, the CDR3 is TGCGCCAGCAGCCTAACAATGACGGAGACAGGGCAATCTGGAAACACCATATATTTT.

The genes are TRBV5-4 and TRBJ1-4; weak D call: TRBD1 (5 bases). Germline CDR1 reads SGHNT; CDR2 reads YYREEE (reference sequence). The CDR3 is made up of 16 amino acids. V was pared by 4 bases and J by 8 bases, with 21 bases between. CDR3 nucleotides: TGTGCCAGCAGCCGCGTCGGGGGGACGGAGGAAGAAAAACTGTTTTTT. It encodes CASSRVGGTEEEKLFF.

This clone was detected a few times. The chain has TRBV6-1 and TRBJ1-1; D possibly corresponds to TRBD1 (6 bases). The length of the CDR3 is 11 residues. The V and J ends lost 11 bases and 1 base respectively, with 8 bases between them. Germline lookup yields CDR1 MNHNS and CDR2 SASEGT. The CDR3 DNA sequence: TGTGCCTACAGGGAGAACACTGAAGCTTTCTTT. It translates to CAYRENTEAFF.

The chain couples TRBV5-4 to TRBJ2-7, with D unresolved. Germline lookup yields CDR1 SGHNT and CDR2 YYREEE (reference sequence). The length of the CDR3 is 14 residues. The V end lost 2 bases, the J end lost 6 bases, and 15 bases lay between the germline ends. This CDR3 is CASSLTQSFGEQYF. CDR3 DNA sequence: TGTGCCAGCAGCTTAACACAGTCCTTCGGCGAGCAGTACTTC.

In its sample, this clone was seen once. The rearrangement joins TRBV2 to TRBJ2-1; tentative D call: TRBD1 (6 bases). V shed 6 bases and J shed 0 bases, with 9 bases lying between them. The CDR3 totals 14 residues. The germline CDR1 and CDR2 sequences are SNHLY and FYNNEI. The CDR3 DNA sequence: TGTGCCAGCAGGGACAGAAGCTCCTACAATGAGCAGTTCTTC. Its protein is CASRDRSSYNEQFF. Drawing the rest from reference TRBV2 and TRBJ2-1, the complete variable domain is EPEVTQTPSHQVTQMGQEVILRCVPISNHLYFYWYRQILGQKVEFLVSFYNNEISEKSEIFDDQFSVERPDGSNFTLKIRSTKLEDSAMYFCASRDRSSYNEQFFGPGTRLTVL.

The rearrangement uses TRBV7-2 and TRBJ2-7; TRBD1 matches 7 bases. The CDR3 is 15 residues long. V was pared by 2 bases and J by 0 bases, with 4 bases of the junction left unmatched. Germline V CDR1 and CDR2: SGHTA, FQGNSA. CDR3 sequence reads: CASSLRGLGSYEQYF. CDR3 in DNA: TGTGCCAGCAGCTTAAGGGGGCTGGGCTCCTACGAGCAGTACTTC.

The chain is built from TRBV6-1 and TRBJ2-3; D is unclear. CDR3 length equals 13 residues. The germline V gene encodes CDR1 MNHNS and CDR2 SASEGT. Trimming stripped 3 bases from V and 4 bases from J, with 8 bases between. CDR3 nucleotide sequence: TGTGCCAGCAGTGAGGGCATACCAGATACGCAGTATTTT. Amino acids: CASSEGIPDTQYF.

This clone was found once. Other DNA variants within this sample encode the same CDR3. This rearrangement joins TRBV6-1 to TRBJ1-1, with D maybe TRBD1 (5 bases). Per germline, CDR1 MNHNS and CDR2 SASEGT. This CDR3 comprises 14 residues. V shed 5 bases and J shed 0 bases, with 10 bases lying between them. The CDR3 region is CASSPGQVNTEAFF. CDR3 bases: TGTGCCAGCAGTCCAGGACAAGTGAACACTGAAGCTTTCTTT.

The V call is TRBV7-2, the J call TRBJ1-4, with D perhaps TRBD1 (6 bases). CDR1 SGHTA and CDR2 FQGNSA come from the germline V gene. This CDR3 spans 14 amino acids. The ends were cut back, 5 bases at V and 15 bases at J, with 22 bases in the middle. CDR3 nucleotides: TGTGCCAGCAGCCTCGGGACGGCCTCAGGGGTGATGTTTTTT. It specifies CASSLGTASGVMFF.

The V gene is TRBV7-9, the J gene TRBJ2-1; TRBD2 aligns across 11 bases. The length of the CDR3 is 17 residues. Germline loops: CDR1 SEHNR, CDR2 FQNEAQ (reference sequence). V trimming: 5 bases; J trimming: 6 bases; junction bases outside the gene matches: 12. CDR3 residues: CASSSPSLAGGFNEQFF. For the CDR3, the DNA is TGTGCCAGCAGCAGCCCTTCTCTAGCGGGGGGATTCAATGAGCAGTTCTTC.

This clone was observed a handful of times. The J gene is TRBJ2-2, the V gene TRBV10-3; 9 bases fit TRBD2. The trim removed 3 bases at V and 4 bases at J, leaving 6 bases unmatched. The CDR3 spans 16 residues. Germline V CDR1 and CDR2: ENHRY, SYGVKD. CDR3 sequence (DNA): TGTGCCATCAGTGACGGAGCGGGGGGCCGCACCGGGGAGCTGTTTTTT. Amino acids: CAISDGAGGRTGELFF.

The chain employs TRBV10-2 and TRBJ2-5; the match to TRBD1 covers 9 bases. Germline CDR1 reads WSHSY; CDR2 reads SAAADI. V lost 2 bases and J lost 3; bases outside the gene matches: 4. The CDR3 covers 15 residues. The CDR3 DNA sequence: TGCGCCAGCAGTGAGCCTAGGACAGGGGAAGAGACCCAGTACTTC. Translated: CASSEPRTGEETQYF.

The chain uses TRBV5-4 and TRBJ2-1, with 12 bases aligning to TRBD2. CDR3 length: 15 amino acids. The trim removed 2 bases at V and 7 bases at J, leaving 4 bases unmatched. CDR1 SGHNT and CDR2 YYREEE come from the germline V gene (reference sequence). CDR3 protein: CASSFPSGGGNEQFF. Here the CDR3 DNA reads TGTGCCAGCAGCTTCCCTAGCGGGGGGGGTAATGAGCAGTTCTTC. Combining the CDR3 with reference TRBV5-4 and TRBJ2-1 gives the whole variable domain ETGVTQSPTHLIKTRGQQVTLRCSSQSGHNTVSWYQQALGQGPQFIFQYYREEENGRGNFPPRFSGLQFPNYSSELNVNALELDDSALYLCASSFPSGGGNEQFFGPGTRLTVL.

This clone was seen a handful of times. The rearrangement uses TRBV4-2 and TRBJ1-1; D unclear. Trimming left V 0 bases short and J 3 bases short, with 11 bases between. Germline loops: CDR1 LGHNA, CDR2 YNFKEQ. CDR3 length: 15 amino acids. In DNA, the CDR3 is TGTGCCAGCAGCCAAGATTGGTCGGGAGACACTGAAGCTTTCTTT. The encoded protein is CASSQDWSGDTEAFF.

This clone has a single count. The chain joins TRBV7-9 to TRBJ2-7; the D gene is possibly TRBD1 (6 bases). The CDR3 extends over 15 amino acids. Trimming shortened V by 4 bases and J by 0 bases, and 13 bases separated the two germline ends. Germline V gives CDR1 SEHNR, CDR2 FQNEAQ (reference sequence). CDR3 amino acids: CASSSQDRRSYEQYF. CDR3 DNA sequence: TGTGCCAGCAGCTCTCAAGACAGGCGCTCCTACGAGCAGTACTTC.